A single TCR beta chain is shown here with its context. Its cognate antigen has yet to be identified. No clone much larger than this one lies a single base away; base qualities are absent. The data belong to a study of blood T cell repertoires in COVID-19 (dated by TCRdb to 2018 to 2020). For context, the study as a whole: The collaborator samples originated in the United States, Italy and Spain and spanned the acute and convalescent phases of COVID-19. Sample metadata almost always included a de-identified subject ID, COVID-19 status, age in years and sex. The samples were drawn from the first 160 participants of the ongoing ImmuneRACE study and from 950 to 1,500 subjects provided by 6 global collaborators. Where available, HLA class I and class II types were obtained from metadata supplied by the sample provider rather than from assay-based typing. A freely available public database, intended as a resource for researchers studying the immune response to SARS-CoV-2, is where the repertoires were released. The dataset comprised deeply sampled blood TCRbeta repertoires from subjects exposed to, actively infected with, or recovered from COVID-19. The prospective study material was composed of cDNA or gDNA derived from T cells, B-cell-depleted T cells, or PBMCs. Points the paper makes about the study in general: The amount of clinical and demographic metadata varied by source and participant and was provided uncurated.

In Seattle, one collaborating source enrolled patients while the infection was active and tracked those patients longitudinally over the course of disease. Each collaborating institution followed its own protocols to collect whole blood in K2EDTA tubes. Collaborator samples were shipped for TCRbeta analysis as frozen whole blood, isolated PBMCs, or DNA extracted from either sample type. Relative to germline, V is missing 4 bases and J is missing 10 bases, with 10 bases of the junction outside any gene match. The CDR3 goes from the cysteine to the phenylalanine over 15 residues. The read is trimmed to its CDR3 DNA, 45 bases read in frame from base 1. CDR1 SGHVS and CDR2 FQNEAQ are derived from the germline V gene. TCRbeta CDR3 regions were amplified from genomic DNA using the immunoSEQ Assay, a bias-controlled multiplex PCR. On the study's bioinformatics: The number of nucleated cells in each sample was estimated by amplification of reference gene primers within the assay. Sequence reads were collapsed and filtered to measure the absolute abundance of every unique TCRbeta CDR3 rearrangement. For each sample, productive Simpson clonality was calculated as the square root of Simpson's diversity index over productive rearrangements. TCRdb carries this immuneACCESS record with in-frame sequences only. Its versions omit some clonotypes, under half of them owing to an unresolved V gene in the studies checked, with the rest unexplained. D and trimming come from the DNA, and the V and J calls and clone size come from that table. The sample records about 70,000 clones, about 80% of which are singletons. The ten largest clones add up to approximately 7% of the sample.

The sample was peripheral blood. This sequence was found in a man younger than 40 with COVID-19, enrolled during active disease. Recombination linked TRBV7-8 to TRBJ1-6, and TRBD1 aligns with 7 junction nucleotides. The nucleotide sequence reads TGTGCCAGCAGCTACCGTGAGGGGGCTGAGTCACCCCTCCACTTT. Its protein reads: CASSYREGAESPLHF.